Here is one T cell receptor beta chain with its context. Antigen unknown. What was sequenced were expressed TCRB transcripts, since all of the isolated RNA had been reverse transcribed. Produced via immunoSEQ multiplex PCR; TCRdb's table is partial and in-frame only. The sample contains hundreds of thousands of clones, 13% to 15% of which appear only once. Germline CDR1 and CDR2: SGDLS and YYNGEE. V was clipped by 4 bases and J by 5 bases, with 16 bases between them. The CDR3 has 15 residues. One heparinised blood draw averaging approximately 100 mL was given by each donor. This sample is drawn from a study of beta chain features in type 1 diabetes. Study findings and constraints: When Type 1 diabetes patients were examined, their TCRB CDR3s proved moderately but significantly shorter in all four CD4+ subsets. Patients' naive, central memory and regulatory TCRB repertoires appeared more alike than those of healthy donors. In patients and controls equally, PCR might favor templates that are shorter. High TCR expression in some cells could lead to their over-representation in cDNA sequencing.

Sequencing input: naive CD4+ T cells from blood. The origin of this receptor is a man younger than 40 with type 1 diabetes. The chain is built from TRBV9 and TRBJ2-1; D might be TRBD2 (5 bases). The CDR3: CASSKPTAEDNEQFF. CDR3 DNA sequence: TGTGCCAGCAGCAAACCTACAGCGGAAGACAATGAGCAGTTCTTC. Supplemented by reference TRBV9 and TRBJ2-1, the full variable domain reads DSGVTQTPKHLITATGQRVTLRCSPRSGDLSVYWYQQSLDQGLQFLIQYYNGEERAKGNILERFSAQQFPDLHSELNLSSLELGDSALYFCASSKPTAEDNEQFFGPGTRLTVL.